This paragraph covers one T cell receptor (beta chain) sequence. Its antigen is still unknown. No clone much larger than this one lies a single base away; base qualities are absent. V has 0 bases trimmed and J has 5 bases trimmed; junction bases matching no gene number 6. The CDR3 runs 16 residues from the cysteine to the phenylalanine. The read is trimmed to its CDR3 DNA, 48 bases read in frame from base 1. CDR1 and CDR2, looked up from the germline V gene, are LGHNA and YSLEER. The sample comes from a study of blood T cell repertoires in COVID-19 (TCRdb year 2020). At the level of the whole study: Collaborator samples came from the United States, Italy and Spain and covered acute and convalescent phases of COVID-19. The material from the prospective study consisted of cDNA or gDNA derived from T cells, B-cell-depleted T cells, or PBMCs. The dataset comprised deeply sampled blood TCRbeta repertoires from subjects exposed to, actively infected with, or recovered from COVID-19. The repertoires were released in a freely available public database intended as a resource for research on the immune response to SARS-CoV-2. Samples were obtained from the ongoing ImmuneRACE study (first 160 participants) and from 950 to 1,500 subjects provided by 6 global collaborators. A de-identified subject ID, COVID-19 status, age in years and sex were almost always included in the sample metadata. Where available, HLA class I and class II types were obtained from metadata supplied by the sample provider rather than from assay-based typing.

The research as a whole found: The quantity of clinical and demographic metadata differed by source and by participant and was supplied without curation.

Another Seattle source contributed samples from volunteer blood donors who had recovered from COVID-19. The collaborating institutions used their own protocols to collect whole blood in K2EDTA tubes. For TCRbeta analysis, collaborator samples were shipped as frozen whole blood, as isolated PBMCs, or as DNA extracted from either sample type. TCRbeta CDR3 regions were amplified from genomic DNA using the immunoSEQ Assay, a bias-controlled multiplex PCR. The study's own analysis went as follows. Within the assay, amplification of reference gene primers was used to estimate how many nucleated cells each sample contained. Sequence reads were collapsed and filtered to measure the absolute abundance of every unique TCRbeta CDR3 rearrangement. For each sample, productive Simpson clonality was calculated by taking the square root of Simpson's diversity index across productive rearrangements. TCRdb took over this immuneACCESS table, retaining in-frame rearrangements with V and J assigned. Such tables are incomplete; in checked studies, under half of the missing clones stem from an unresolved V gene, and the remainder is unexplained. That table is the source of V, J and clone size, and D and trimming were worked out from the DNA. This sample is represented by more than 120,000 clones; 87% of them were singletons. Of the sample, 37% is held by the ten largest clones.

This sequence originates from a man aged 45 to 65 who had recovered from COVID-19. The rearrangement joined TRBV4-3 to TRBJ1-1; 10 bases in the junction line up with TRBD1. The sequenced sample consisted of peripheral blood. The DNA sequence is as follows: TGCGCCAGCAGCCAAGATCCGGGACAGGGGTCGACTGAAGCTTTCTTT. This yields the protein CASSQDPGQGSTEAFF.